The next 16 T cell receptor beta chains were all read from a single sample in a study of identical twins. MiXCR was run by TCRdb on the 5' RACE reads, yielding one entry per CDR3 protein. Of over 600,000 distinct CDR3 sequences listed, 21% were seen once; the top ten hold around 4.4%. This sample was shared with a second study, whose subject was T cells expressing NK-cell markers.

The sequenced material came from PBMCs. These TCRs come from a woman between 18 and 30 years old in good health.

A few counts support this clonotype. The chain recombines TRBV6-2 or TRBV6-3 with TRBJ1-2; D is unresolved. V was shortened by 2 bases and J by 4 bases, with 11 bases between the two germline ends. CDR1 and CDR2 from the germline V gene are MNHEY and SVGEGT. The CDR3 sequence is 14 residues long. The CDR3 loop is CASSYGAASYGYTF. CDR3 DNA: TGTGCCAGCAGTTACGGCGCTGCTTCCTATGGCTACACCTTC.

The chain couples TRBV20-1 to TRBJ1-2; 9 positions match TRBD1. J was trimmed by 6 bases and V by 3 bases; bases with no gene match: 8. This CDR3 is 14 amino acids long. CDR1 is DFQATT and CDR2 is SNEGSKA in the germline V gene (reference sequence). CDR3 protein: CSASHPGQGNGYTF. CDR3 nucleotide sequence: TGCAGTGCTAGCCACCCGGGACAGGGAAATGGCTACACCTTC.

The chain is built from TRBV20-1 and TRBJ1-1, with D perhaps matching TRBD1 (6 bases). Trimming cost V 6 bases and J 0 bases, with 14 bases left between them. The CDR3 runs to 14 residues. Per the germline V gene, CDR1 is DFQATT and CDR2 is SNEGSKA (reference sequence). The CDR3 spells CSAPGQPMNTEAFF. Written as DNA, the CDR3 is TGCAGTGCCCCAGGACAGCCCATGAACACTGAAGCTTTCTTT.

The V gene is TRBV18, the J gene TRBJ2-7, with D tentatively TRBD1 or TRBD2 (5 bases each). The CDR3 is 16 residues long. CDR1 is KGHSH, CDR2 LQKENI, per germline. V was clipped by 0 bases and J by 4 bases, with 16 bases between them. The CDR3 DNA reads TGTGCCAGCTCACCACCCTCAATTAAGGGGACGTACGAGCAGTACTTC. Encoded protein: CASSPPSIKGTYEQYF.

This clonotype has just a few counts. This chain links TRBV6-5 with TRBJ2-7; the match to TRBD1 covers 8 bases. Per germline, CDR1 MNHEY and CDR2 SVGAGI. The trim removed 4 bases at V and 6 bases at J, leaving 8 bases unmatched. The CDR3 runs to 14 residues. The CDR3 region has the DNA TGTGCCAGCAGTTCCGGGACAGGTTTCGGCGAGCAGTACTTC. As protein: CASSSGTGFGEQYF.

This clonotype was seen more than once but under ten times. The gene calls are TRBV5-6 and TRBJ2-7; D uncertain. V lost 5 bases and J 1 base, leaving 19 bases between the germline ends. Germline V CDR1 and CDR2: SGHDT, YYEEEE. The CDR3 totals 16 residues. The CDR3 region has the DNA TGTGCCAGCAGTTTGAGGCACGGGCCAGCATCCTACGAGCAGTACTTC. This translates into CASSLRHGPASYEQYF.

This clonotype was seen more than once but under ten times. The CDR3 protein is CATSWPGQGSYEQYF. Here the CDR3 DNA reads TGTGCCACCAGTTGGCCGGGACAGGGGTCCTACGAGCAGTACTTC. This chain uses TRBV15 with TRBJ2-7, with 10 bases identical to TRBD1. J lost 1 base, V lost 6 bases, and 6 bases had no gene match. CDR1 is LNHNV, CDR2 YYDKDF, per germline (reference sequence). The CDR3 totals 15 residues.

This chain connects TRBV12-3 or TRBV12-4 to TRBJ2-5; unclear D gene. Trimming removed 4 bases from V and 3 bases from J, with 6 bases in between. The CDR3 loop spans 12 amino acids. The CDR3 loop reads CASSSYEETQYF. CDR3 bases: TGTGCCAGCAGTTCGTACGAAGAGACCCAGTACTTC.

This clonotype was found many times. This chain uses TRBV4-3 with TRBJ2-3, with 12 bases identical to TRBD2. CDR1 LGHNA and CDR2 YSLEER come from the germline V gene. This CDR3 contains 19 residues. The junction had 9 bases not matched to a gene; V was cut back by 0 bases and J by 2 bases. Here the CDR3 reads CASSQDSASGRVLTDTQYF. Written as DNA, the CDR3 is TGCGCCAGCAGCCAAGATAGCGCTAGCGGGAGGGTACTCACAGATACGCAGTATTTT.

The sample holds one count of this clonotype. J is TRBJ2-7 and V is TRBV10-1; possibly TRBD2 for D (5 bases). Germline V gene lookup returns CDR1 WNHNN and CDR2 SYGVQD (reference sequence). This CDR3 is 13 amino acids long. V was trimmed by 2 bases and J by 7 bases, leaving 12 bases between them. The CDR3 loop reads CASSEEAAREQYF. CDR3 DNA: TGCGCCAGCAGTGAGGAAGCGGCACGTGAGCAGTACTTC.

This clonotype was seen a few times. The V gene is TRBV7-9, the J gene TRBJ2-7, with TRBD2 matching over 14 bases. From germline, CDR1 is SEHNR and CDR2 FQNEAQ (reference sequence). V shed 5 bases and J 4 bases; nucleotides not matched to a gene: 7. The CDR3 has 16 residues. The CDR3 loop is CASSGTGTSGRYEQYF. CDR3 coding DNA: TGTGCCAGCAGCGGGACCGGGACTAGCGGGAGATACGAGCAGTACTTC.

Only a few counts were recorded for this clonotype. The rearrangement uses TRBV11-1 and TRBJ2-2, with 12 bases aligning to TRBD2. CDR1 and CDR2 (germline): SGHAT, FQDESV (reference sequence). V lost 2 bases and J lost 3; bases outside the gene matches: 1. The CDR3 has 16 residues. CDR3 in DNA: TGTGCCAGCAGCTTAACTAGCGGGGGGTACACCGGGGAGCTGTTTTTT. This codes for CASSLTSGGYTGELFF.

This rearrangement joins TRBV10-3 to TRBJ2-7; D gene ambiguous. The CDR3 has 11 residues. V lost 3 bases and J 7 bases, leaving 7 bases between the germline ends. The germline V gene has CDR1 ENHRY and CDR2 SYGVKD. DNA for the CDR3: TGTGCCATCAGTGATTCATGGGAGCAGTACTTC. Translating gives CAISDSWEQYF.

The CDR3 spells CASSLPDRVGVLTF. The CDR3, as DNA: TGTGCCAGCAGCTTGCCAGACAGGGTAGGCGTCCTGACTTTC. The gene calls are TRBV5-8 and TRBJ2-6; 7 bases match TRBD1. CDR3 length equals 14 residues. The trim removed 1 base at V and 12 bases at J, leaving 7 bases unmatched. Germline CDR1 SGHTS, CDR2 YDEGEE.

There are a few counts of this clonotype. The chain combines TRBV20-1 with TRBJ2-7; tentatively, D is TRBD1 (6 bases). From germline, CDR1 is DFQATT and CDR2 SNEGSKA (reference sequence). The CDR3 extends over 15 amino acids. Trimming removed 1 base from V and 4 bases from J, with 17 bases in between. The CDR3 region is CSARVPTGTSYEQYF. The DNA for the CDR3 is TGCAGTGCTAGAGTACCGACCGGGACATCTTACGAGCAGTACTTC.

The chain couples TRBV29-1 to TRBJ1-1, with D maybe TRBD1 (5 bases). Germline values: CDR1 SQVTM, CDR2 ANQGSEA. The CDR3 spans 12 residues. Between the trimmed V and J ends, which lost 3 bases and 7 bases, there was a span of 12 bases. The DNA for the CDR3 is TGCAGCGTTGAGGGGGGAGAGGGTGAAGCTTTCTTT. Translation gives CSVEGGEGEAFF.